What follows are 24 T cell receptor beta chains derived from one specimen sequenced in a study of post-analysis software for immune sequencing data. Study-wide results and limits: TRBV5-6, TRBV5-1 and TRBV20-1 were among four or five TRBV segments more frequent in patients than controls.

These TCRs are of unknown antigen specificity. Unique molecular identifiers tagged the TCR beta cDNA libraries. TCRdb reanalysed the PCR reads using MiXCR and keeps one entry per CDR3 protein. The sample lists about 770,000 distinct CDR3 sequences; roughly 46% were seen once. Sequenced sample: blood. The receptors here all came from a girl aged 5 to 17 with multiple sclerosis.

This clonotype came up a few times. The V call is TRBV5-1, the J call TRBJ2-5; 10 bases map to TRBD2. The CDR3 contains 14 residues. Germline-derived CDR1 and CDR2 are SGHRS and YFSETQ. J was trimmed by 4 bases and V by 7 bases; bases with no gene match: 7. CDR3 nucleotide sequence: TGCGCCAGCCAACTAGCGGGAAGAGGAGAGACCCAGTACTTC. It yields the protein CASQLAGRGETQYF. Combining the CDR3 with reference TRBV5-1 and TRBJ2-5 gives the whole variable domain KAGVTQTPRYLIKTRGQQVTLSCSPISGHRSVSWYQQTPGQGLQFLFEYFSETQRNKGNFPGRFSGRQFSNSRSEMNVSTLELGDSALYLCASQLAGRGETQYFGPGTRLLVL.

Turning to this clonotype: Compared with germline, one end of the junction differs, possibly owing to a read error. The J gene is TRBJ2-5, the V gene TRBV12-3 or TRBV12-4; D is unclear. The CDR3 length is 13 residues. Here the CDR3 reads CASSHQSQEAQYF. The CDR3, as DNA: TGTGCCAGCAGCCACCAATCTCAAGAGGCCCAGTACTTC.

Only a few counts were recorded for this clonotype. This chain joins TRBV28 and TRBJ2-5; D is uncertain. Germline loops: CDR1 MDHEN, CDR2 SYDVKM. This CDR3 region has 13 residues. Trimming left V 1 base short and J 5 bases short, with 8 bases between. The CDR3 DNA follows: TGTGCCAGCAGTTTATCGGTGACGGAGACCCAGTACTTC. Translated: CASSLSVTETQYF.

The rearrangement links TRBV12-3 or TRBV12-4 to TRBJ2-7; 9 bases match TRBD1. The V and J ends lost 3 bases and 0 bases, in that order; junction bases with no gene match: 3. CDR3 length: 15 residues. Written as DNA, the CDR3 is TGTGCCAGCAGTTTTTGGGGACAGGGCTCCTACGAGCAGTACTTC. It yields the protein CASSFWGQGSYEQYF.

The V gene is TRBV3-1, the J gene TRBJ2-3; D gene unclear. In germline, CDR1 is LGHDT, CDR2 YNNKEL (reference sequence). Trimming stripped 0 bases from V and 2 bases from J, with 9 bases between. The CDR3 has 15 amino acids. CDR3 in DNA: TGTGCCAGCAGCCAAGATAGTACAGTCACAGATACGCAGTATTTT. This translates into CASSQDSTVTDTQYF.

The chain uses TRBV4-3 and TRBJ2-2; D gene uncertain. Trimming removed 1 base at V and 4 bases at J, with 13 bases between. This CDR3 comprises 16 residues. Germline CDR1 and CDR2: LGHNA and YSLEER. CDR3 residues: CASSQVSGGPTGELFF. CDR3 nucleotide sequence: TGCGCCAGCAGCCAAGTCAGTGGCGGACCCACCGGGGAGCTGTTTTTT.

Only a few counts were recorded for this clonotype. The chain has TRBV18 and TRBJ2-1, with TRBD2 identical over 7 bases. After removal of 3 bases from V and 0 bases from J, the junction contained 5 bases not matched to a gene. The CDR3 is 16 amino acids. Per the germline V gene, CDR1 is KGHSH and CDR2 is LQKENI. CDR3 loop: CASSPGGGSSYNEQFF. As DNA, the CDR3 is TGTGCCAGCTCACCTGGCGGCGGGAGCTCCTACAATGAGCAGTTCTTC.

CDR3 sequence reads: CSVVGLWNEQYF. The CDR3 coding sequence is TGCAGCGTAGTGGGACTGTGGAATGAGCAGTACTTC. This sequence joins TRBV29-1 and TRBJ2-7, with D possibly being TRBD2 (6 bases). The V end was cut by 6 bases, the J end by 7 bases, with 16 bases between. CDR1 and CDR2 from the germline V gene are SQVTM and ANQGSEA. The CDR3 is 12 amino acids.

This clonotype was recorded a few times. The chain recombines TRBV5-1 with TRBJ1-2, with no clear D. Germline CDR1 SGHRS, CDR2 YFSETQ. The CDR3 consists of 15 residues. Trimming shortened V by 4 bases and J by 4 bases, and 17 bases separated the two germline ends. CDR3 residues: CASSLDLRVLYGYTF. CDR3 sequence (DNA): TGCGCCAGCAGCCTCGATTTGAGGGTCCTCTATGGCTACACCTTC. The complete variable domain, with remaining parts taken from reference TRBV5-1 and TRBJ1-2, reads KAGVTQTPRYLIKTRGQQVTLSCSPISGHRSVSWYQQTPGQGLQFLFEYFSETQRNKGNFPGRFSGRQFSNSRSEMNVSTLELGDSALYLCASSLDLRVLYGYTFGSGTRLTVV.

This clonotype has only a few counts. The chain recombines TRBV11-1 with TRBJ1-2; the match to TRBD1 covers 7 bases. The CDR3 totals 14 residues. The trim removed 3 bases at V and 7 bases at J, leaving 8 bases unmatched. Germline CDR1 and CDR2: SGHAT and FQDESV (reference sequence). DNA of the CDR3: TGTGCCAGCAGCTTTGACAGGGTTTCGGTTGGCTACACCTTC. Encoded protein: CASSFDRVSVGYTF.

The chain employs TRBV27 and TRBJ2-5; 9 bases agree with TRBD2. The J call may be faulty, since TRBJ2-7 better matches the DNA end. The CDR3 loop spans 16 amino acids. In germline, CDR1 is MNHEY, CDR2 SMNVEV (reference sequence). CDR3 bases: TGTGCCAGCAGTTTACTCATGACTAGCGGTCCCTACGAGCAGTACTTC. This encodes CASSLLMTSGPYEQYF.

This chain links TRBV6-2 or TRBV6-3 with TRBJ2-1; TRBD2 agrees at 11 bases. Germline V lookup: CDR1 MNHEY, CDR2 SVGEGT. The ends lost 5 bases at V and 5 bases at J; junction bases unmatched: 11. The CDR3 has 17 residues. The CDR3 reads CASSPYPGTSGDNEQFF. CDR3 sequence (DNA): TGTGCCAGCAGTCCATACCCTGGGACTAGCGGAGACAATGAGCAGTTCTTC.

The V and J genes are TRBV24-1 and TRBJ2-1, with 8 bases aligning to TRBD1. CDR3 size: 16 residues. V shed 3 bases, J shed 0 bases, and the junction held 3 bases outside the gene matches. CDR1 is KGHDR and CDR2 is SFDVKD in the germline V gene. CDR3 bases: TGTGCCACCAGTGATCCCGGGACAGGCTCCTACAATGAGCAGTTCTTC. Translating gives CATSDPGTGSYNEQFF.

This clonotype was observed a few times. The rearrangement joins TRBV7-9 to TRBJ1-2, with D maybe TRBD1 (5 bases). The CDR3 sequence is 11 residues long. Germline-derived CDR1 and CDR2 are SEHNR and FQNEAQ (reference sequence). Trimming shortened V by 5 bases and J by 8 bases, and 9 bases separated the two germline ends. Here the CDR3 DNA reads TGTGCCAGCAGCAATGGGGGGGGCTACACCTTC. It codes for CASSNGGGYTF.

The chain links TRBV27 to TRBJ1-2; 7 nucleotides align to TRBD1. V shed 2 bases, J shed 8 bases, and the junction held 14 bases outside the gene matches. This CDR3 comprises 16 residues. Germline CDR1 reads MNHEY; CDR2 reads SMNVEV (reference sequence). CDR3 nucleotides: TGTGCCAGCAGTTTAATCTCGGGGGGACAGTCGAGGGGCTACACCTTC. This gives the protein CASSLISGGQSRGYTF.

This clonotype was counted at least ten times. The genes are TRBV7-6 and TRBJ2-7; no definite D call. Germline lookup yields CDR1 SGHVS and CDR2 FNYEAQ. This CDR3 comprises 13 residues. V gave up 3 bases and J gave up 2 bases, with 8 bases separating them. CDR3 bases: TGTGCCAGCAGCTTTGGGGAACCCTACGAGCAGTACTTC. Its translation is CASSFGEPYEQYF.

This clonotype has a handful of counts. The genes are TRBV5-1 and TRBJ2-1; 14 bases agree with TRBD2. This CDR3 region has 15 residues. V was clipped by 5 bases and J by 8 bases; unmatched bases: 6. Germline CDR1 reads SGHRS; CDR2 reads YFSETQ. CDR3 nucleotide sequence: TGCGCCAGCAGAATCGGGACTAGCGGGAGCTATGAGCAGTTCTTC. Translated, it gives CASRIGTSGSYEQFF.

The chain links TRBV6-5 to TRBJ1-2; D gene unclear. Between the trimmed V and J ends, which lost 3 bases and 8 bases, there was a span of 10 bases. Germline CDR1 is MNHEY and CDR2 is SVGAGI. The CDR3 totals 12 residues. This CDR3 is CASSYAGQGYTF. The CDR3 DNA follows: TGTGCCAGCAGTTATGCCGGCCAAGGCTACACCTTC.

CDR3 in amino acids: CASRYSGSARGSYNEQFF. The CDR3 nucleotides read TGTGCCAGCAGATATAGCGGGAGCGCCCGGGGCTCCTACAATGAGCAGTTCTTC. J is TRBJ2-1 and V is TRBV5-6, with 9 bases fitting TRBD2. The V segment lost 5 bases and the J segment 0 bases; nucleotides outside the gene matches: 12. Germline CDR1 reads SGHDT; CDR2 reads YYEEEE. The CDR3 totals 18 residues.

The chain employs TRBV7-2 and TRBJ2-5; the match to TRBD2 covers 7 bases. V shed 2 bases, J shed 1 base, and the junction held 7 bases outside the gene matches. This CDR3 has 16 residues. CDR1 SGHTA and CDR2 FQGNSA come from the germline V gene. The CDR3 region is CASSLLPRGVQETQYF. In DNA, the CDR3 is TGTGCCAGCAGCTTATTACCCCGGGGGGTCCAAGAGACCCAGTACTTC.

DNA of the CDR3: TGCAGTGCTCCTACAGGGGGCTTGGGGGAGCTGTTTTTT. This sequence encodes CSAPTGGLGELFF. The chain combines TRBV20-1 with TRBJ2-2; TRBD1 agrees at 9 bases. Germline CDR1 is DFQATT and CDR2 is SNEGSKA (reference sequence). The length of the CDR3 is 13 residues. After removal of 5 bases from V and 8 bases from J, the junction contained 6 bases not matched to a gene.

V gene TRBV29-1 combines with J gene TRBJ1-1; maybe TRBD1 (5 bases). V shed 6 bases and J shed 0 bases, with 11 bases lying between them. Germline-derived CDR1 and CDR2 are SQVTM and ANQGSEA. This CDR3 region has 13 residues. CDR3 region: CSVRQIMNTEAFF. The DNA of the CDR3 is TGCAGCGTCCGACAGATTATGAACACTGAAGCTTTCTTT.

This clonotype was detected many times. CDR3 sequence (DNA): TGTGCCAGCAGCTTAAGCGGCCAAGAGACCCAGTACTTC. It codes for CASSLSGQETQYF. The chain combines TRBV12-3 or TRBV12-4 with TRBJ2-5, with D possibly matching TRBD2 (5 bases). Between the trimmed V and J ends, which lost 6 bases and 1 base, there was a span of 9 bases. The CDR3 totals 13 residues.

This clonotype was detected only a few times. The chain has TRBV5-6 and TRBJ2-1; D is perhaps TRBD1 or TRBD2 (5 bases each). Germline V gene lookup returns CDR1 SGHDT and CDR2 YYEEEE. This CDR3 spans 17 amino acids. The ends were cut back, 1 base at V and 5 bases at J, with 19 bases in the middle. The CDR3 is CASSLLGPRDPNNEQFF. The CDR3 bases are TGTGCCAGCAGCTTGCTGGGACCCCGGGACCCAAACAATGAGCAGTTCTTC.